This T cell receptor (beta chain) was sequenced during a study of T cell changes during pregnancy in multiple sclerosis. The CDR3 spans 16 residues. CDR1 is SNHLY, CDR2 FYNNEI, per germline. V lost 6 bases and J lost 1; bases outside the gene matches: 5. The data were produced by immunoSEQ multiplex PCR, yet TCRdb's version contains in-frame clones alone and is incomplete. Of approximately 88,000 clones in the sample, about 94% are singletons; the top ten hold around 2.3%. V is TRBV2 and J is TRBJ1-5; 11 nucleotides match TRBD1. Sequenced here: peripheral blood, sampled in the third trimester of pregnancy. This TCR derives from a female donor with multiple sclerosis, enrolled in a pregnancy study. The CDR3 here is CASRRGTGGSNQPQHF. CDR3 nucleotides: TGTGCCAGCAGGAGGGGGACAGGGGGAAGCAATCAGCCCCAGCATTTT.